What follows describes a single TCR beta chain. The antigen it recognizes is unknown. Per-base quality was not reported, and no clone a single base away is much larger than it. The CDR3 starts with the cysteine, ends with the phenylalanine, and has 16 residues. Only the CDR3 DNA stays, 48 bases, in frame from base 1. From the germline V gene, CDR1 is MNHNS and CDR2 is SASEGT. V trim: 4 bases; J trim: 3 bases; unmatched bases: 8. The sample originates from a study of cytomegalovirus exposure and HLA in healthy donors (TCRdb year 2017). With regard to the full study: In an earlier analysis of 587 of the donors, approximately 300 Gb of sequence data and 95 million to 130 million unique TCR beta sequences from 180 million or so T cells were reported. Because of strong linkage in the cohort, roughly five DR-DQ haplotypes were treated as single units for association and clustering. A separate validation cohort of roughly 130 different subjects was used in addition to the approximately 700-subject first cohort. Using immunosequencing, the study profiled T cell repertoires from around 670 subjects and related those repertoires to cytomegalovirus serostatus. Every discovery cohort repertoire had been produced on one sequencing platform. In a later analysis, previously published TCR beta repertoires from fewer than 750 donors were re-analyzed and high-resolution HLA genotyping was added so that TCR occurrence patterns could be studied. Rather than drawing on any new phenotypic data, the later analysis identified candidate immune exposures from TCR beta sequences and the way those sequences occurred across donors. To predict cytomegalovirus infection status, the study combined high-throughput TCR immunosequencing, statistical association of individual TCRs with disease status, and machine learning. Typing coverage differed by locus: A, B, C, DRB1 and DQB1 were typed in roughly 620-630 donors, DQA1 in about 560, DPA1 in around 580, and DPB1 in 450 to 490. Donor age, sex, ethnicity and CMV serostatus were collected together with the repertoire data. An early release that covered 500 to 800 HLA-typed donors contained around 300 gigabases of sequencing data and tens of millions of unique TCR sequences. The study was designed to test whether signatures of past pathogen exposure could be identified by cataloging public T cell receptors. In a later genetic analysis, genome-wide SNP genotypes for about three fifths of the 666 donors were used, and that subset was treated as a discovery cohort. Among 300 to 500 genotyped donors of the cohort, an average of about 220,000 unique TCR beta nucleotide sequences was sequenced per donor, of which approximately 19% were non-productive. Both class I and class II loci were covered by HLA typing, at four-digit resolution. An earlier analysis of fewer than 750 of the donors used high-throughput TCR beta sequencing to judge whether each TCR beta V gene segment behaved as functional or pseudogenic. Of the 300 to 450 genotyped donors, approximately 83% fell in the genetic ancestry cluster associated with self-reported Caucasian donors.

The library was built by means of the immunoSEQ multiplex PCR assay. The multiplex PCR relied on a mix of 60 forward primers for TCR Vbeta segments and 13 reverse primers for TCR Jbeta segments. The CDR3 region of rearranged TCR beta genes was amplified from genomic DNA with a multiplex PCR assay. Amplified TCR beta libraries were sequenced as 87-base-pair reads on the Illumina HiSeq System. Under the source paper's analysis protocol: A later analysis counted tens of millions of unique TCR beta chains across the approximately 700 repertoires, and 9 million to 14 million of these chains were shared by at least two donors. To remove PCR and sequencing errors, raw reads were error-corrected and collapsed into unique sequences using a nearest-neighbor algorithm that merged closely related sequences. To assign V, D and J gene segments, CDR3 sequences were aligned to IMGT reference sequences. For a sequence to be retained, at least a six-nucleotide match to both a V gene segment and a J gene segment was required. Rearrangements were classified as productive when the CDR3 lacked stop codons and remained in frame with V and J, and all other rearrangements were classified as non-productive. Following IMGT convention, CDR3 was defined as the stretch from the second conserved V-encoded cysteine to the conserved J-encoded phenylalanine. In an earlier analysis of just under 600 of the donors, sequences lacking an unambiguous match to a single V gene segment were excluded. In an earlier analysis of approximately 590 of the donors, a V segment was called functional when productive rearrangements were above 56.7%, and segregating when the standard deviation between donors exceeded 5%. To diagnose cytomegalovirus status from the catalog of TCR beta chain sequences, a statistical classification framework was built. In a later analysis, TCR nucleotide sequences were compared against IMGT/GENE-DB human TR gene sequences so that V and J genes could be assigned. The TCRdist pipeline was used in a later analysis to assign CDR3 sequences and most-parsimonious VDJ recombination scenarios. In a later analysis, each TCR beta chain was defined by its CDR3 amino acid sequence together with its V-gene family, and reads without a unique V-gene family were excluded. As a way to deal with suspected cross-contamination and a sequencing artifact, a later analysis dropped nearly 600 nucleotide sequences that were highly shared and had low generation probability. For each public chain, a later analysis derived a clonal expansion index from normalized ranks of inferred template counts within each repertoire. In a later analysis, generation probabilities were computed with a VDJ recombination model fitted to out-of-frame rearrangements, and the resulting probabilities were checked against IGoR. A later analysis scored TCR-TCR, TCR-HLA and TCR-CMV co-occurrence with hypergeometric tests, applying a repertoire-size bias correction to TCR pairs. False discovery rates were estimated in a later analysis by permuting HLA or CMV assignments 20 times. A later analysis grouped co-occurring TCRs with DBSCAN, adding TCRdist sequence similarity when clustering within HLA-allele-positive subsets. Repertoires with fewer than 30,000 or more than 120,000 public chains, plus five repertoires with anomalous nucleotide sharing, were excluded from co-occurrence clustering. The immuneACCESS repertoire file appears here via TCRdb, limited to in-frame rearrangements. These files lack a portion of the clones; in checked studies, under half of the deficit traces to unresolved V genes, and the cause of the others is not known. D and trimming come from the DNA, and the V and J calls and clone size come from that table. The sample table holds 110,000 to 150,000 clones, of which about 80% were seen once. Of the sample, 2.5% to 3% falls within the top ten clones.

The cohort was made up of 500 to 850 healthy bone marrow donors. At the time of sampling, every cohort member was nominally healthy, though immune exposures that went unrecorded were likely present. The donor was CMV seronegative and was included in the group of approximately 350 seronegative cohort members. Every donor gave a peripheral blood sample, and the peripheral blood mononuclear cells from that sample were used for TCR beta sequencing. The Qiagen DNeasy Blood Extraction Kit was used to extract genomic DNA from the blood cell samples. What the authors observed across the whole study: In an earlier analysis of over 550 of the donors, most TCR beta V segments were observed in productive rearrangements about 87% or about 30% of the time, broadly matching IMGT annotations. Immune exposure information for the cohort was limited to CMV serostatus. The sequencing pipeline was judged likely to have produced a cluster of highly shared sequence variants as a technical artifact. Because counts were too low, 15 to 20 rarely observed V segments, including chromosome 9 orphons, were excluded from the earlier analysis of around 590 of the donors. Correlated functional status among segregating V segments might reflect linkage disequilibrium, but an unknown experimental factor could not be ruled out. According to a later genetic analysis, donors in an Asian-associated ancestry cluster had fewer N-insertions in productive TCRs than the roughly 670-donor mean. A later analysis reported that several top co-occurrence clusters appeared linked to parvovirus B19, influenza, CMV and Epstein-Barr virus. In a later analysis, some 18,000 TCR beta sequences were associated with specific HLA alleles at a false discovery rate of 0.05. Cytomegalovirus status was reported to be diagnosed by the classifier with high specificity and sensitivity in both the original and validation cohorts. According to a later analysis, most CMV-associated TCR beta chains appeared to be HLA-restricted, and the HLA associations seemed to be driven largely by CMV exposure. In a later analysis, TCR association rates were found to vary across HLA loci, with the most associated TCRs seen for DRB1 alleles and the fewest for HLA-C alleles. Most TCR sequences were seen in very few donors, while some public TCRs were found in many individuals. Strong co-occurrence of HLA alleles, especially DR and DQ, made assigning TCR associations to individual alleles difficult. The authors suggested that the approach could potentially be extended to other disease states and immunological phenotypes. In a later genetic analysis, a missense DCLRE1C variant was associated with V-gene and J-gene trimming of TCR beta chains, and the association was replicated in an independent cohort. Sequencing depth was assumed to be roughly uniform across donors in the presence/absence analyses, though that assumption may not hold. Some IMGT-functional V segments, including TRBV6-2 and TRBV6-3, could not be told apart with the 87-base-pair reads, so those segments were excluded. In a later analysis, HLA-associated TCR beta chains showed more clonal expansion and lower generation probabilities than non-associated chains that were equally common. A few of the identified cytomegalovirus-associated TCR beta chains were confirmed in vitro to be specific for cytomegalovirus antigens. A further reported finding was that TCR beta sequences accurately predicted the HLA-A and HLA-B alleles for most subjects in the first cohort. The cohort was sequenced for TCR beta chains only, and without alpha or paired-chain data the features that could be detected were limited. The study listed 170 or so TCR beta chains as associated with cytomegalovirus. Because some donors lacked HLA typing at each locus, the association tests relied only on the typed subset.

The rearrangement combines TRBV6-1 with TRBJ1-3; 8 middle bases align to TRBD1. The specimen sequenced was PBMCs. This clonotype originated in a female donor in good health and CMV-seronegative. The CDR3 protein is CASSGWTGTGGNTIYF. The sequenced DNA is TGTGCCAGCAGTGGATGGACAGGGACTGGTGGAAACACCATATATTTT.